This T cell receptor (beta chain) comes out of a study of T-cell reconstitution after alpha-beta-depleted transplantation in children. Unique molecular identifiers were used to barcode this TCRbeta library. Each CDR3 protein is one row after TCRdb ran MiXCR on the PCR reads. The repertoire holds about 410,000 distinct CDR3 sequences, with roughly 21% as singletons. Sequencing was performed on PBMCs from the stem cell graft donor, taken from the stem cell graft. The receptor was derived from a human donor who donated a stem cell graft to a child with acute myeloid leukemia.

The CDR3 bases are TGTGCCAGCAGAAGTAACAGGAGATCCTACGAGCAGTACTTC. Its protein is CASRSNRRSYEQYF. The V and J genes are TRBV12-3 or TRBV12-4 and TRBJ2-7; the D gene is possibly TRBD1 (5 bases). This CDR3 is 14 amino acids long. V lost 6 bases and J 1 base, leaving 13 bases between the germline ends.